The text below deals with one T cell receptor (beta chain). Its matching antigen is unknown. This record comes from a study of Ad26.COV2.S vaccination and SARS-CoV-2 variants. Study results and limitations: Reportedly, after vaccination the spike-specific CD8+ and CD4+ T cell responses displayed substantial breadth. Using TCR breadth and depth analyses may have led to underestimated total T cell responses. Among vaccine recipients, spike-specific TCR breadth exceeded that of placebo recipients.

Generated by immunoSEQ multiplex PCR, the TCRdb table keeps only in-frame clones and is missing some. The data contain over 100,000 clones, about 78% of them singletons. Germline CDR1 ENHRY, CDR2 SYGVKD. V gave up 4 bases and J gave up 0 bases, with 13 bases separating them. This CDR3 spans 16 amino acids. This clonotype was obtained from a human donor who had recovered from COVID-19. Sequenced here: peripheral blood, sampled after recovery from COVID-19. The chain is built from TRBV10-3 and TRBJ1-3, with a weak D call TRBD1 (5 bases). The CDR3 loop reads CAISGGITLSGNTIYF. As DNA, the CDR3 is TGTGCCATCAGTGGGGGCATTACTCTCTCTGGAAACACCATATATTTT.